Below, 31 T cell receptor beta chains from the same sample are listed, as sequenced in a study of CD4+ T cells in melanoma. Sequencing was performed with immunoSEQ multiplex PCR; in TCRdb, only in-frame clones are kept and a portion is missing. The data hold 120,000 to 150,000 clones, with around 90% observed a single time. The receptors come from a human donor with melanoma.

In nucleotides, the CDR3 is TGCAGTGCCCAGGAGACCTACGAGCAGTACTTC. Its protein is CSAQETYEQYF. This rearrangement joins TRBV20-1 to TRBJ2-7; no reliable D call. V was pared by 6 bases and J by 2 bases, with 8 bases between. The length of the CDR3 is 11 residues. Germline V gives CDR1 DFQATT, CDR2 SNEGSKA (reference sequence).

The CDR3 protein is CSARERETQYF. The CDR3 DNA follows: TGCAGTGCTAGAGAGCGGGAGACCCAGTACTTC. The rearrangement joins TRBV20-1 to TRBJ2-5, with D unresolved. CDR1 and CDR2 from the germline V gene are DFQATT and SNEGSKA (reference sequence). The germline V and J ends were trimmed by 0 bases and 5 bases, with 4 bases remaining between them. This CDR3 comprises 11 residues.

The V and J genes are TRBV5-1 and TRBJ1-1; D is perhaps TRBD1 (5 bases). V was pared by 1 base and J by 0 bases, with 10 bases between. The germline gives CDR1 SGHRS, CDR2 YFSETQ. This CDR3 has 15 amino acids. CDR3 amino acids: CASSLQGGMNTEAFF. The CDR3 bases are TGCGCCAGCAGCTTGCAGGGTGGAATGAACACTGAAGCTTTCTTT.

This chain connects TRBV27 to TRBJ1-2; no clear D. With 2 bases removed from V and 4 bases from J, the gap between germline ends came to 14 bases. This CDR3 comprises 15 residues. Germline V gives CDR1 MNHEY, CDR2 SMNVEV (reference sequence). The DNA of the CDR3 is TGTGCCAGCAGTTTAAGTTCTTTAGGGTTCTATGGCTACACCTTC. It encodes CASSLSSLGFYGYTF.

The J gene is TRBJ2-7, the V gene TRBV18; 9 bases are a match to TRBD1. This CDR3 spans 14 amino acids. V shed 7 bases, J shed 0 bases, and the junction held 4 bases outside the gene matches. Germline CDR1 KGHSH, CDR2 LQKENI. The CDR3 DNA reads as TGTGCCAGCTTCACAGGGGGCCTCTCCTACGAGCAGTACTTC. Protein: CASFTGGLSYEQYF. Supplemented by reference TRBV18 and TRBJ2-7, the full variable domain reads NAGVMQNPRHLVRRRGQEARLRCSPMKGHSHVYWYRQLPEEGLKFMVYLQKENIIDESGMPKERFSAEFPKEGPSILRIQQVVRGDSAAYFCASFTGGLSYEQYFGPGTRLTVT.

J is TRBJ1-1 and V is TRBV11-1; no firm D call. Germline assignment: CDR1 SGHAT and CDR2 FQDESV (reference sequence). This CDR3 spans 13 amino acids. V was clipped by 1 base and J by 1 base, with 4 bases between them. The CDR3 is CASSLGPNTEAFF. CDR3 sequence (DNA): TGTGCCAGCAGCTTAGGCCCGAACACTGAAGCTTTCTTT.

The chain combines TRBV5-1 with TRBJ2-7; 8 nucleotides match TRBD1. The V gene end was trimmed by 4 bases and the J gene end by 6 bases; junction bases not matched to a gene: 9. CDR1 and CDR2 (germline): SGHRS, YFSETQ. The CDR3 has 14 residues. The CDR3 bases are TGCGCCAGCAGCCAATTGACAGGGGAAGGCGAGCAGTACTTC. It translates to CASSQLTGEGEQYF.

The chain links TRBV4-2 to TRBJ2-3; 8 bases fit TRBD2. The CDR3 is made up of 16 amino acids. V lost 1 base to trimming and J lost 7 bases; unmatched junction nucleotides: 10. The germline V gene has CDR1 LGHNA and CDR2 YNFKEQ. CDR3 residues: CASSQGRGGGIYTQYF. CDR3 bases: TGTGCCAGCAGCCAAGGACGCGGCGGGGGGATATATACGCAGTATTTT.

This chain connects TRBV2 to TRBJ2-2; 7 nucleotides match TRBD1. V lost 6 bases, J lost 1 base, and 5 bases stayed unmatched. CDR1 is SNHLY, CDR2 FYNNEI, per germline. The CDR3 length is 15 residues. The CDR3 is CASRDRSVNTGELFF. The CDR3 coding sequence is TGTGCCAGCAGGGACAGGTCCGTGAACACCGGGGAGCTGTTTTTT.

The chain joins TRBV7-9 to TRBJ1-1; the D is unclear. The CDR3 extends over 13 amino acids. Trimming removed 4 bases from V and 8 bases from J, with 14 bases in between. The germline V gene has CDR1 SEHNR and CDR2 FQNEAQ (reference sequence). This CDR3 is CASSYPGREEAFF. The DNA of the CDR3 is TGTGCCAGCAGCTACCCCGGTCGGGAGGAAGCTTTCTTT.

The chain employs TRBV19 and TRBJ1-5, with TRBD1 as a possible D gene (5 bases). CDR1 and CDR2 (germline): LNHDA, SQIVND (reference sequence). The V end was cut by 7 bases, the J end by 7 bases, with 14 bases between. This CDR3 is 13 amino acids long. The CDR3 protein is CASNAWGGQPQHF. In DNA, the CDR3 is TGTGCCAGTAACGCTTGGGGCGGGCAGCCCCAGCATTTT.

The chain has TRBV6-5 and TRBJ1-2; tentatively, D is TRBD1 (6 bases). V was trimmed by 0 bases and J by 7 bases, leaving 15 bases between them. CDR3 size: 15 residues. Germline V gives CDR1 MNHEY, CDR2 SVGAGI. The CDR3 protein is CASSYSWGGETGYTF. The CDR3 nucleotides read TGTGCCAGCAGTTACTCGTGGGGGGGCGAGACTGGCTACACCTTC.

The genes are TRBV2 and TRBJ1-6; D is undetermined. Trimming cost V 6 bases and J 8 bases, with 11 bases left between them. Germline assignment: CDR1 SNHLY and CDR2 FYNNEI. This CDR3 contains 13 residues. DNA of the CDR3: TGTGCCAGCAGGCTGGAGACGGATTCACCCCTCCACTTT. Translated: CASRLETDSPLHF.

This clone was detected once. The chain employs TRBV30 and TRBJ2-2; 8 positions match TRBD1. Losses at the gene ends were 4 bases for V and 8 bases for J; bases not matched to a gene: 9. The CDR3 runs to 14 residues. The germline V gene has CDR1 GTSNPN and CDR2 SVGIG (reference sequence). Written as DNA, the CDR3 is TGTGCCTGGATTCCTTCAGGGGGCTCGGGGGAGCTGTTTTTT. Protein product: CAWIPSGGSGELFF.

J is TRBJ1-5 and V is TRBV5-1; weak D call: TRBD1 (5 bases). The CDR3 runs to 14 residues. Trimming removed 0 bases at V and 11 bases at J, with 15 bases between. Looked up from germline, CDR1 is SGHRS and CDR2 is YFSETQ. The CDR3 nucleotides read TGCGCCAGCAGCTTGGGCGGGGGGGACGAGGCCCAGCATTTT. Its translation is CASSLGGGDEAQHF. The full variable domain, completed using reference TRBV5-1 and TRBJ1-5, is KAGVTQTPRYLIKTRGQQVTLSCSPISGHRSVSWYQQTPGQGLQFLFEYFSETQRNKGNFPGRFSGRQFSNSRSEMNVSTLELGDSALYLCASSLGGGDEAQHFGDGTRLSIL.

V usage is TRBV10-2 and J usage is TRBJ1-1; D gene ambiguous. Germline V lookup: CDR1 WSHSY, CDR2 SAAADI. The CDR3 runs 14 residues. V was trimmed by 2 bases and J by 11 bases, leaving 18 bases between them. The CDR3 is CASSESRTAMRAFF. The CDR3 coding sequence is TGCGCCAGCAGTGAGAGTAGGACCGCGATGCGGGCTTTCTTT.

The CDR3 DNA is TGCGCCAGCAGCCAGGACAGGGTGGGGGACATTCAGTACTTC. Translation: CASSQDRVGDIQYF. The chain couples TRBV5-1 to TRBJ2-4; 8 positions agree with TRBD1. Germline lookup yields CDR1 SGHRS and CDR2 YFSETQ. After removal of 4 bases from V and 8 bases from J, the junction contained 8 bases not matched to a gene. This CDR3 is built from 14 residues.

The rearrangement links TRBV18 to TRBJ2-3; perhaps D is TRBD1 or TRBD2 (5 bases each). Germline V gene data show CDR1 as KGHSH and CDR2 as LQKENI. The CDR3 has 14 amino acids. Trimming took off 8 bases at V and 2 bases at J, with 14 bases between the two ends. CDR3 DNA: TGTGCCAGCGGACTTGGGGCGACCACAGATACGCAGTATTTT. The encoded protein is CASGLGATTDTQYF.

CDR3 sequence (DNA): TGTGCCAGCAGCTACCATCCGGGGACGTCTAACAATGAGCAGTTCTTC. Translating gives CASSYHPGTSNNEQFF. The V gene is TRBV7-2, the J gene TRBJ2-1, with D possibly being TRBD1 or TRBD2 (5 bases each). Germline V lookup: CDR1 SGHTA, CDR2 FQGNSA. CDR3 size: 16 residues. The ends were cut back, 4 bases at V and 5 bases at J, with 18 bases in the middle.

The rearrangement links TRBV27 to TRBJ2-7; the D is unclear. V was pared by 1 base and J by 6 bases, with 13 bases between. Germline CDR1 MNHEY, CDR2 SMNVEV (reference sequence). The CDR3 consists of 14 residues. The CDR3 protein is CASSLWPPVGEQYF. CDR3 nucleotide sequence: TGTGCCAGCAGTTTATGGCCTCCCGTGGGCGAGCAGTACTTC.

The V call is TRBV15, the J call TRBJ1-4; no clear D. Trimming removed 3 bases from V and 8 bases from J, with 7 bases in between. CDR3 length: 12 residues. Germline lookup yields CDR1 LNHNV and CDR2 YYDKDF (reference sequence). The CDR3 sequence is CATSRSQEKLFF. The CDR3 nucleotides are TGTGCCACCAGCAGGTCCCAAGAAAAACTGTTTTTT.

The gene calls are TRBV7-9 and TRBJ2-7; D unclear. Germline CDR1 and CDR2: SEHNR and FQNEAQ (reference sequence). Trimming removed 4 bases from V and 3 bases from J, with 4 bases in between. CDR3 length equals 11 residues. For the CDR3, the DNA is TGTGCCAGCAGCTCCGTCTACGAGCAGTACTTC. Protein product: CASSSVYEQYF.

The chain combines TRBV7-8 with TRBJ2-5; 15 positions agree with TRBD2. The CDR3 is 18 residues long. The germline CDR1 and CDR2 sequences are SGHVS and FQNEAQ. The ends lost 2 bases at V and 4 bases at J; junction bases unmatched: 8. DNA of the CDR3: TGTGCCAGCAGCTTACCCCCTGGACTAGCGGGGGGGCTAGAGACCCAGTACTTC. It encodes CASSLPPGLAGGLETQYF.

This sequence joins TRBV7-9 and TRBJ2-5; maybe TRBD1 (5 bases). Per germline, CDR1 SEHNR and CDR2 FQNEAQ (reference sequence). Trimming stripped 5 bases from V and 2 bases from J, with 9 bases between. The length of the CDR3 is 13 residues. This chain's CDR3 is CASSPGQQETQYF. For the CDR3, the DNA is TGTGCCAGCAGCCCAGGACAACAAGAGACCCAGTACTTC.

V is TRBV19 and J is TRBJ2-7; unclear D gene. The V and J ends lost 4 bases and 5 bases respectively, with 12 bases between them. CDR3 size: 13 residues. Germline CDR1 reads LNHDA; CDR2 reads SQIVND (reference sequence). The CDR3 bases are TGTGCCAGTAGTAGCCCACCGGGCGACGAGCAGTACTTC. It yields the protein CASSSPPGDEQYF.

This chain uses TRBV5-1 with TRBJ1-2; D uncertain. The germline gives CDR1 SGHRS, CDR2 YFSETQ. This CDR3 comprises 12 residues. Trimming pared 4 bases from V and 6 bases from J, leaving 10 bases between. This CDR3 reads CASSGEFDGYTF. CDR3 nucleotides: TGCGCCAGCAGCGGAGAATTTGATGGCTACACCTTC.

V and J are TRBV11-2 and TRBJ1-1; D gene uncertain. The CDR3 runs to 11 residues. The V gene lost 5 bases and the J gene lost 10 bases, with 11 bases spanning the gap. Germline assignment: CDR1 SGHAT and CDR2 FQNNGV. CDR3 in amino acids: CASSGQSGAFF. CDR3 sequence (DNA): TGTGCCAGCAGCGGCCAATCGGGAGCTTTCTTT.

This clone was seen just once. The CDR3 does not end in the conserved phenylalanine or tryptophan, so this is likely a read error. This chain joins TRBV30 and TRBJ2-7; possibly TRBD2 for D (6 bases). Germline V CDR1 and CDR2: GTSNPN, SVGIG (reference sequence). The CDR3 is 15 residues long. Trimming stripped 7 bases from V and 9 bases from J, with 28 bases between. CDR3 DNA sequence: TGTGCCTCAACTACAACACCGGGACTCGCGATAGGGCAGTACCTC. This encodes CASTTTPGLAIGQYL.

This sequence joins TRBV4-1 and TRBJ2-1; D gene uncertain. The CDR3 sequence is 14 residues long. With 3 bases removed from V and 5 bases from J, the gap between germline ends came to 11 bases. CDR1 is MGHRA and CDR2 is YSYEKL in the germline V gene. The CDR3 is CASSHPSSHNEQFF. CDR3 DNA sequence: TGCGCCAGCAGCCATCCCTCCAGCCACAATGAGCAGTTCTTC.

This sequence joins TRBV4-1 and TRBJ1-5; possibly TRBD1 for D (5 bases). This CDR3 has 15 amino acids. The germline V and J ends were trimmed by 0 bases and 6 bases, with 12 bases remaining between them. Looked up from germline, CDR1 is MGHRA and CDR2 is YSYEKL. CDR3 residues: CASSQDGRVIQPQHF. CDR3 DNA: TGCGCCAGCAGCCAAGATGGCAGGGTAATTCAGCCCCAGCATTTT.

This clone was observed once. J is TRBJ2-1 and V is TRBV6-1; unclear D gene. CDR1 is MNHNS and CDR2 is SASEGT in the germline V gene. Deletions cut 6 bases from V and 10 bases from J, with 13 bases between. This CDR3 region has 12 residues. Here the CDR3 DNA reads TGTGCCAGCAGAGACTCGGGCATGGAGCAGTTCTTC. It codes for CASRDSGMEQFF.